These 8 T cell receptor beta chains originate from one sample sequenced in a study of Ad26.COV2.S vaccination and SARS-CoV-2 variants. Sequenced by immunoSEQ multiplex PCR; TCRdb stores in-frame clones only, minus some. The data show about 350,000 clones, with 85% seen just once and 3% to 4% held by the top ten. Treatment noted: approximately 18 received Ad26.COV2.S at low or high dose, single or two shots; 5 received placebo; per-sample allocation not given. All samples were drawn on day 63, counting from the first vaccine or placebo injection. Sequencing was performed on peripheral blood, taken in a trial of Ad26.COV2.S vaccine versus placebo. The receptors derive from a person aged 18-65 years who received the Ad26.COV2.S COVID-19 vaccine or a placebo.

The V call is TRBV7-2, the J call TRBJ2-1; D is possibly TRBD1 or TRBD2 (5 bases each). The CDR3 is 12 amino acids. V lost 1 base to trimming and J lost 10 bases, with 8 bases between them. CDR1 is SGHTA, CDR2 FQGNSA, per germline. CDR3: CASSLVWGEQFF. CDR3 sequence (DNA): TGTGCCAGCAGCTTAGTGTGGGGGGAGCAGTTCTTC.

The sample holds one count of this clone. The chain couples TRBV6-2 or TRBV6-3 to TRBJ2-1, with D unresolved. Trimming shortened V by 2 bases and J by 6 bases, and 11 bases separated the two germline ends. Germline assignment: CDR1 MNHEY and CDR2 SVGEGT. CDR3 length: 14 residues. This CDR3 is CASSYEGQFNEQFF. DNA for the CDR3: TGTGCCAGCAGTTACGAAGGGCAGTTCAATGAGCAGTTCTTC.

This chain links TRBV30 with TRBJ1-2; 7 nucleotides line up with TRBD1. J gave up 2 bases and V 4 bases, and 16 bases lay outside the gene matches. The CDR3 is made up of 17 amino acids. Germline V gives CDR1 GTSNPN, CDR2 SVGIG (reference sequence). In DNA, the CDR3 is TGTGCCTGGACCCCACCCCCCACGACAGGGCCGAACTATGGCTACACCTTC. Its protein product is CAWTPPPTTGPNYGYTF.

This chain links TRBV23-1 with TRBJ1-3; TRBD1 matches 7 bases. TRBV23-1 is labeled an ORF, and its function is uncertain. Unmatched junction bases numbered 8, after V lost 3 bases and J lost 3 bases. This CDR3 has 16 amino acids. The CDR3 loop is CASSHHTTGIGNTIYF. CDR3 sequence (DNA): TGCGCCAGCAGTCACCACACGACAGGGATTGGAAACACCATATATTTT.

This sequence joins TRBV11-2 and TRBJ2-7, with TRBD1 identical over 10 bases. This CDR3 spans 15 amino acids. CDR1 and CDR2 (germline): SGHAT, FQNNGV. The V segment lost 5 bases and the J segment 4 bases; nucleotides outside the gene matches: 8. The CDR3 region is CASSNRDRGGYEQYF. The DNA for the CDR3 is TGTGCCAGCAGCAATCGGGACAGGGGTGGGTACGAGCAGTACTTC.

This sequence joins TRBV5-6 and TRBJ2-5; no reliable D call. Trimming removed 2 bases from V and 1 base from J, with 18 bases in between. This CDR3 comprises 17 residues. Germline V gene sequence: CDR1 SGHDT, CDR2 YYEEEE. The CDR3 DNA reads TGTGCCAGCAGCTTAAACGGAGCGCCCTATTCCCAAGAGACCCAGTACTTC. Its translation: CASSLNGAPYSQETQYF.

CDR3: CASSPLLRRGPTKQYF. CDR3 nucleotide sequence: TGTGCCAGCAGCCCGCTTCTCCGGCGGGGGCCTACCAAGCAGTACTTC. J is TRBJ2-7 and V is TRBV3-1 (or the pseudogene TRBV3-2); TRBD2 is a possible D gene (7 bases). The ends were cut back, 4 bases at V and 8 bases at J, with 24 bases in the middle. This CDR3 comprises 16 residues. Germline CDR1 reads LGHDT; CDR2 reads YNNKEL (reference sequence).

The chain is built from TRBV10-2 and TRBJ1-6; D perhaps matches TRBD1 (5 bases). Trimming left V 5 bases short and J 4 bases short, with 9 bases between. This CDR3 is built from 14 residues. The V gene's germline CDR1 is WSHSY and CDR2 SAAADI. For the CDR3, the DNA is TGCGCCAGCAGTACCGGGGCTTATAATTCACCCCTCCACTTT. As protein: CASSTGAYNSPLHF.